This T cell receptor beta chain was profiled in a study of cytomegalovirus exposure and HLA in healthy donors. Use of 60 Vbeta and 13 Jbeta primers characterized the PCR. Clones were sequenced by immunoSEQ multiplex PCR, and TCRdb holds only the in-frame ones, with some missing. This sample has about 130,000 clones, with about 78% found just once. Study-wide results and caveats: One later analysis reportedly identified an Asian-associated ancestry cluster that showed fewer N-insertions than the approximately 710-donor mean. High sensitivity and specificity were reportedly achieved when the classifier diagnosed cytomegalovirus status.

Donors sampled were nominally healthy, though unrecorded immune exposures were likely. On this clone itself: Its antigen is undetermined.

The CDR3 consists of 14 residues. CDR1 is SNHLY, CDR2 FYNNEI, per germline. V was trimmed by 5 bases and J by 6 bases, leaving 17 bases between them. The chain combines TRBV2 with TRBJ2-7, with a weak D call TRBD1 (5 bases). Material: PBMCs. The TCR sequence derives from a human donor in good health. The CDR3 DNA sequence: TGTGCCAGCAGTAGGGGCCCTTTGGGTAGCGAGCAGTACTTC. This sequence encodes CASSRGPLGSEQYF.